The entry below describes one TCR beta chain. Antigen specificity is unknown. Stable hyperthyroidism meant no ophthalmopathy within 18 months of follow-up. PBMCs originated in around 11 ml of fresh peripheral blood. V lost 6 bases, J lost 2 bases, and 4 bases stayed unmatched. In germline, CDR1 is MNHNS, CDR2 SASEGT. The CDR3 consists of 14 residues. The entry originates in a study of Graves' ophthalmopathy and Graves' hyperthyroidism. Study-wide results and limits: With 70.59% sensitivity and about 72% specificity, the model predicted ophthalmopathy progression. Sensitivity reached approximately 89% and specificity about 80% for a 13-signature model separating ophthalmopathy from stable hyperthyroidism.

Amplified material comprised TCR beta CDR3 regions derived from RNA transcripts. Second-round multiplex PCR came after a first-round RT-PCR that employed HTBI primers. MiXCR was run by TCRdb on the multiplex PCR reads, yielding one entry per CDR3 protein. Of just over 600,000 distinct CDR3 sequences listed, about 20% are singletons. The chain employs TRBV6-1 and TRBJ2-7, with 10 bases aligning to TRBD1. The clonotype was recovered from a woman under 30 with stable Graves' hyperthyroidism. Some clones in this sample may be carry-over from other donors' samples. The specimen sequenced was peripheral blood. Here the CDR3 reads CASRKGTGAYEQYF. In nucleotides, the CDR3 is TGTGCCAGCAGAAAAGGGACAGGGGCCTACGAGCAGTACTTC.